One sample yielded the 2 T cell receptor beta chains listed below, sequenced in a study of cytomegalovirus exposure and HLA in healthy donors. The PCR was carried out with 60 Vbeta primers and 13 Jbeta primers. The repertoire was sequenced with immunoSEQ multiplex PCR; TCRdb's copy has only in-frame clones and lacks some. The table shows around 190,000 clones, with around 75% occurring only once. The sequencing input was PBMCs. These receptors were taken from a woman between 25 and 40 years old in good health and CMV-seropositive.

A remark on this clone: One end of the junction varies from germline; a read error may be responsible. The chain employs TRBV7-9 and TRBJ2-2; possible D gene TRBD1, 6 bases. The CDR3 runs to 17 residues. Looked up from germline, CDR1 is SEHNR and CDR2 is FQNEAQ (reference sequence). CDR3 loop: CSSSFTGNVGVTGELFF. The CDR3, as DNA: TGTTCCAGCAGCTTTACAGGGAACGTGGGGGTCACCGGGGAGCTGTTTTTT. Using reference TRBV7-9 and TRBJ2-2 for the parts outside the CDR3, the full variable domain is DTGVSQNPRHKITKRGQNVTFRCDPISEHNRLYWYRQTLGQGPEFLTYFQNEAQLEKSRLLSDRFSAERPKGSFSTLEIQRTEQGDSAMYLCSSSFTGNVGVTGELFFGEGSRLTVL.

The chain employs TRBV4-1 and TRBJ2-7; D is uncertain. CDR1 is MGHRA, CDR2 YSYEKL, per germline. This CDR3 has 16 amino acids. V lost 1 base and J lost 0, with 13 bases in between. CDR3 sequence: CASSQVPAASSYEQYF. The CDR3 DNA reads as TGCGCCAGCAGCCAAGTTCCGGCGGCGAGCTCCTACGAGCAGTACTTC.